The 20 T cell receptor beta chains given below trace back to one sample, sequenced in a study of vaccination effects on CD4 cells after COVID-19 (dated by TCRdb to the early 2020s). Library preparation employed the immunoSEQ multiplex PCR assay. Entries here come from immuneACCESS through TCRdb and include only in-frame sequences with V and J called. Some clones fail to appear in such tables; in the studies checked, an unresolved V gene covers under half of the shortfall, and the cause of the remainder is unknown. Present in this sample are 68,000 or so clones, 75% to 90% of which were seen just once. Of the sample, 12% falls within the top ten clones. In the ViraFEST assay, PBMC were stimulated with viral peptide pools, and antigen-specific CD4+ T cell clonotypes were then identified by expansion using TCR sequencing. After approximately eleven days of culture, CD4+ T cells were isolated with the EasySep CD4+ T cell isolation kit. None of the healthy vaccine recipients had a prior SARS-CoV-2 infection, which was confirmed by nucleocapsid antibody tests that came back negative both before and after vaccination.

Their recognized antigens are unknown. This specimen was CD4+ T cells from PBMCs cultured with SARS-CoV-2 spike peptides, taken before COVID-19 vaccination. The intended sense of this specimen's cell subset or site label: SARS-CoV-2 spike overlapping peptide pool stimulation. The receptor set was obtained from a human donor who received a COVID-19 vaccine.

This chain joins TRBV18 and TRBJ2-3; tentative D call: TRBD1 (5 bases). The CDR3 is 14 amino acids. Germline V CDR1 and CDR2: KGHSH, LQKENI. V was clipped by 3 bases and J by 4 bases, with 11 bases between them. The CDR3 reads CASSPLDSSDTQYF. Here the CDR3 DNA reads TGTGCCAGCTCACCCCTTGACAGTTCAGATACGCAGTATTTT.

CDR3 in amino acids: CASSHPVEQDTQYF. CDR3 coding DNA: TGTGCCAGCAGTCATCCCGTAGAACAAGATACGCAGTATTTT. This chain connects TRBV28 to TRBJ2-3; D is unresolved. Per germline, CDR1 MDHEN and CDR2 SYDVKM. The length of the CDR3 is 14 residues. V lost 5 bases and J 5 bases, leaving 14 bases between the germline ends.

The genes are TRBV19 and TRBJ1-2, with TRBD1 identical over 7 bases. This CDR3 is 16 amino acids long. The V gene's germline CDR1 is LNHDA and CDR2 SQIVND (reference sequence). The junction had 9 bases not matched to a gene; V was cut back by 1 base and J by 4 bases. DNA of the CDR3: TGTGCCAGTAGTATAGGTAAAGGACCAGGGGGCTATGGCTACACCTTC. As protein: CASSIGKGPGGYGYTF.

V is TRBV9 and J is TRBJ2-5, with D perhaps matching TRBD1 (5 bases). This CDR3 contains 13 residues. Germline V gene lookup returns CDR1 SGDLS and CDR2 YYNGEE. Trimming stripped 2 bases from V and 4 bases from J, with 9 bases between. In DNA, the CDR3 is TGTGCCAGCAGCGTGGTGGGGCGAGAGACCCAGTACTTC. Translated: CASSVVGRETQYF.

This sequence joins TRBV7-9 and TRBJ2-1; D unclear. Germline V lookup: CDR1 SEHNR, CDR2 FQNEAQ (reference sequence). CDR3 length: 11 residues. V dropped 1 base and J dropped 6 bases, with 1 base sitting between them. CDR3 in amino acids: CASSLGNEQFF. DNA for the CDR3: TGTGCCAGCAGCTTAGGCAATGAGCAGTTCTTC. The full variable domain, rest sourced from reference TRBV7-9 and TRBJ2-1, is DTGVSQNPRHKITKRGQNVTFRCDPISEHNRLYWYRQTLGQGPEFLTYFQNEAQLEKSRLLSDRFSAERPKGSFSTLEIQRTEQGDSAMYLCASSLGNEQFFGPGTRLTVL.

The chain joins TRBV23-1 to TRBJ2-6, with D unclear. TRBV23-1 qualifies as an ORF whose function is uncertain. This CDR3 is built from 16 residues. With 4 bases removed from V and 0 bases from J, the gap between germline ends came to 10 bases. The CDR3 region has the DNA TGCGCCAGCAGTCTTAAGTACAGCTCTGGGGCCAACGTCCTGACTTTC. Amino acid sequence: CASSLKYSSGANVLTF.

The CDR3 sequence is CASSVYDEQYV. Here the CDR3 DNA reads TGTGCCAGCAGTGTCTATGACGAGCAGTACGTC. This chain uses TRBV2 with TRBJ2-7; D call uncertain. Germline V CDR1 and CDR2: SNHLY, FYNNEI. The V gene lost 4 bases and the J gene lost 5 bases, with 6 bases spanning the gap. CDR3 length equals 11 residues.

The rearrangement uses TRBV18 and TRBJ1-3; D is undetermined. Trimming cost V 3 bases and J 1 base, with 4 bases left between them. The CDR3 sequence is 13 residues long. Per the germline V gene, CDR1 is KGHSH and CDR2 is LQKENI. The CDR3 DNA follows: TGTGCCAGCTCACCCCAATCTGGAAACACCATATATTTT. It specifies CASSPQSGNTIYF.

This chain joins TRBV18 and TRBJ2-1; possibly TRBD2 for D (6 bases). Per the germline V gene, CDR1 is KGHSH and CDR2 is LQKENI. V was cut by 3 bases and J by 9 bases, with 15 bases left in between. This CDR3 contains 14 residues. CDR3 protein: CASSPSGGRGEQFF. CDR3 sequence (DNA): TGTGCCAGCTCACCGTCGGGCGGGCGGGGTGAGCAGTTCTTC.

The V call is TRBV6-1, the J call TRBJ1-4, with D hard to call. The CDR3 is made up of 15 amino acids. The germline V and J ends were trimmed by 3 bases and 0 bases, with 8 bases remaining between them. The V gene's germline CDR1 is MNHNS and CDR2 SASEGT. The CDR3 protein is CASSEYITTNEKLFF. The CDR3 DNA reads TGTGCCAGCAGTGAGTACATTACAACTAATGAAAAACTGTTTTTT.

The chain carries TRBV7-2 and TRBJ1-5, with 10 nucleotides matching TRBD1. V lost 1 base, J lost 7 bases, and 4 bases stayed unmatched. Per the germline V gene, CDR1 is SGHTA and CDR2 is FQGNSA. The CDR3 length is 15 residues. This CDR3 reads CASSLGGQGFQPQHF. CDR3 coding DNA: TGTGCCAGCAGCTTAGGGGGACAGGGGTTCCAGCCCCAGCATTTT.

The chain links TRBV19 to TRBJ1-5, with D perhaps TRBD1 (6 bases). CDR1 LNHDA and CDR2 SQIVND come from the germline V gene (reference sequence). The CDR3 length is 13 residues. The V and J ends lost 4 bases and 4 bases respectively, with 8 bases between them. The CDR3 DNA follows: TGTGCCAGTAGTAAACAGGGAAATCAGCCCCAGCATTTT. Its translation is CASSKQGNQPQHF.

The V and J genes are TRBV11-2 and TRBJ2-3; 16 nucleotides agree with TRBD2. The CDR3 spans 18 residues. In germline, CDR1 is SGHAT, CDR2 FQNNGV. J gave up 4 bases and V 2 bases, and 6 bases lay outside the gene matches. CDR3 sequence (DNA): TGTGCCAGCAGCTTAAGGGGACTAGCGGGGGGGCGGGCAGATACGCAGTATTTT. Protein sequence: CASSLRGLAGGRADTQYF.

V and J are TRBV29-1 and TRBJ2-5, with D tentatively TRBD1 (5 bases). The germline V gene has CDR1 SQVTM and CDR2 ANQGSEA. Trimming cost V 4 bases and J 4 bases, with 16 bases left between them. CDR3 length: 14 residues. CDR3 in DNA: TGCAGCGTTGCCTGGGGCAGGCCGGGAGAGACCCAGTACTTC. Translation gives CSVAWGRPGETQYF.

This clone was picked up a small number of times. The chain recombines TRBV10-3 with TRBJ1-2; TRBD1 matches at 8 bases. CDR1 is ENHRY and CDR2 is SYGVKD in the germline V gene. Unmatched junction bases numbered 0, after V lost 5 bases and J lost 4 bases. The length of the CDR3 is 12 residues. The CDR3 nucleotides are TGTGCCATCAGTACAGGGGGCTATGGCTACACCTTC. Encoded protein: CAISTGGYGYTF.

This chain uses TRBV10-2 with TRBJ2-7; 7 bases map to TRBD2. Germline CDR1 reads WSHSY; CDR2 reads SAAADI. The CDR3 sequence is 15 residues long. J lost 0 bases, V lost 5 bases, and 7 bases had no gene match. CDR3 DNA: TGCGCCAGCAGTAGCGGGGTAGGGAGCTCCTACGAGCAGTACGTC. It yields the protein CASSSGVGSSYEQYV.

The rearrangement uses TRBV6-5 and TRBJ1-3, with 11 bases identical to TRBD1. The germline V gene has CDR1 MNHEY and CDR2 SVGAGI. Trimming took 4 bases from V and 2 from J; bases not matched to a gene: 4. CDR3 length: 16 residues. The CDR3 coding sequence is TGTGCCAGCAGTTGGGACAGGGGGTCGGCTGGAAACACCATATATTTT. The encoded protein is CASSWDRGSAGNTIYF.

The rearrangement links TRBV5-1 to TRBJ1-2; no definite D call. Trimming pared 1 base from V and 0 bases from J, leaving 7 bases between. Germline V gives CDR1 SGHRS, CDR2 YFSETQ. The CDR3 contains 14 residues. The CDR3 nucleotides read TGCGCCAGCAGCTTGCAGGACGCTAACTATGGCTACACCTTC. This translates into CASSLQDANYGYTF.

A few counts support this clone. The V call is TRBV27, the J call TRBJ1-5; tentative D call: TRBD1 (5 bases). Trimming stripped 6 bases from V and 7 bases from J, with 13 bases between. This CDR3 has 13 amino acids. The germline V gene has CDR1 MNHEY and CDR2 SMNVEV (reference sequence). This CDR3 reads CASSAVGAQPQHF. CDR3 nucleotides: TGTGCCAGCAGCGCCGTTGGGGCCCAGCCCCAGCATTTT.

The genes are TRBV7-2 and TRBJ2-3; D call uncertain. The CDR3 consists of 12 residues. The germline CDR1 and CDR2 sequences are SGHTA and FQGNSA. V shed 5 bases and J shed 4 bases, with 7 bases lying between them. In DNA, the CDR3 is TGTGCCAGCAGCCGGAATGCAGATACGCAGTATTTT. It is translated as CASSRNADTQYF.